Each of the 17 T cell receptor beta chains below was sequenced from the same sample in a study of molecular identifiers for immune sequencing clone quantification. TCRdb independently ran MiXCR on the PCR reads; one entry per CDR3 protein. There are 90,000 to 120,000 distinct CDR3 sequences in the sample; under 40% occur only once, and 4% to 5% lies in the top ten. Sequenced input: naive CD8+ T cells from blood, with Jurkat cell RNA spiked in. Subset meaning: FACS-sorted CD8+CD4-CCR7+CD45RA+ naive T cells. The origin of the receptors is a human donor in good health. Some libraries in this study had Jurkat cell RNA spiked in.

The J gene is TRBJ1-1, the V gene TRBV2; D gene ambiguous. Germline loops: CDR1 SNHLY, CDR2 FYNNEI. Trimming left V 5 bases short and J 3 bases short, with 19 bases between. CDR3 length equals 16 residues. In DNA, the CDR3 is TGTGCCAGCAGTCTGATGGGATCGGCATTGGACACTGAAGCTTTCTTT. It codes for CASSLMGSALDTEAFF.

The chain uses TRBV19 and TRBJ2-2; D call uncertain. The CDR3 runs 12 residues. Deletions cut 11 bases from V and 1 base from J, with 8 bases between. Germline V gene lookup returns CDR1 LNHDA and CDR2 SQIVND (reference sequence). This chain's CDR3 is CASERNTGELFF. The CDR3 DNA follows: TGTGCCTCCGAGCGGAACACCGGGGAGCTGTTTTTT.

The chain has TRBV5-6 and TRBJ2-7, with 12 bases aligning to TRBD1. Losses at the gene ends were 0 bases for V and 4 bases for J; bases not matched to a gene: 5. The CDR3 is 16 residues long. Germline lookup yields CDR1 SGHDT and CDR2 YYEEEE. DNA for the CDR3: TGTGCCAGCAGCTTGGCCGGGACAGGGGGCTCGTACGAGCAGTACTTC. Translation: CASSLAGTGGSYEQYF.

Ten or more counts support this clonotype. The V and J genes are TRBV29-1 and TRBJ2-5; 7 bases are a match to TRBD1. The CDR3 spans 13 residues. Germline V CDR1 and CDR2: SQVTM, ANQGSEA. Trimming removed 7 bases from V and 1 base from J; junction bases left unmatched: 6. The CDR3 loop is CSAPGQLQETQYF. Here the CDR3 DNA reads TGCAGCGCACCGGGACAGCTCCAAGAGACCCAGTACTTC.

This clonotype showed up just once. Germline is not matched at one junction end, which may reflect a read error. The chain uses TRBV5-6 and TRBJ2-3, with D perhaps matching TRBD2 (5 bases). CDR3 size: 15 residues. Germline V gene sequence: CDR1 SGHDT, CDR2 YYEEEE. The DNA for the CDR3 is TGTGCCAGCGGCTTAGTGGGAGAAGTGGCAGATACGCAGTATTTT. The encoded protein is CASGLVGEVADTQYF.

This clonotype was picked up many times. This rearrangement joins TRBV19 to TRBJ1-5, with 7 bases fitting TRBD1. The CDR3 totals 12 residues. Unmatched junction bases numbered 1, after V lost 5 bases and J lost 6 bases. Germline lookup yields CDR1 LNHDA and CDR2 SQIVND (reference sequence). CDR3 loop: CASSPGGQPQHF. In DNA form, the CDR3 reads TGTGCCAGTAGTCCAGGGGGTCAGCCCCAGCATTTT.

With regard to this clonotype: One base away lies a much larger clone, so this may be a sequencing read error. The V and J genes are TRBV20-1 and TRBJ1-6, with no clear D. The germline V and J ends were trimmed by 3 bases and 11 bases, with 11 bases remaining between them. In germline, CDR1 is DFQATT, CDR2 SNEGSKA (reference sequence). The CDR3 has 12 residues. The CDR3 reads CSARKSMAPLHF. CDR3 bases: TGCAGTGCTAGGAAATCGATGGCACCCCTCCACTTT.

About this clonotype: A much larger clone differs by one base, so this may be a read error. This chain links TRBV6-1 with TRBJ2-7; TRBD2 matches 7 bases. Germline V gene lookup returns CDR1 MNHNS and CDR2 SASEGT. J gave up 4 bases and V 6 bases, and 15 bases lay outside the gene matches. The length of the CDR3 is 16 residues. The CDR3 is CASRELWPVRGYEQYF. The CDR3 region has the DNA TGTGCCAGCAGAGAATTATGGCCGGTGCGGGGGTACGAGCAGTACTTC.

Note on this clonotype: A much larger clone lies a single base off, so this may be a read error. The chain is built from TRBV7-8 and TRBJ2-7; 10 bases align to TRBD2. The CDR3 sequence is 15 residues long. The germline V gene has CDR1 SGHVS and CDR2 FQNEAQ. CDR3 amino acids: CASGFSPSGSYEQYF. In DNA, the CDR3 is TGTGCCAGCGGCTTTAGCCCTAGCGGGAGCTACGAGCAGTACTTC.

This clonotype was detected many times. J is TRBJ2-7 and V is TRBV14, with D unresolved. The CDR3 covers 14 residues. The V end lost 1 base, the J end lost 4 bases, and 11 bases lay between the germline ends. Germline CDR1 and CDR2: SGHDN and FVKESK. The CDR3 protein is CASSQGQYSYEQYF. CDR3 DNA sequence: TGTGCCAGCAGCCAAGGCCAGTACTCTTACGAGCAGTACTTC.

This clonotype was seen more than once but under ten times. V is TRBV12-3 or TRBV12-4 and J is TRBJ2-7; TRBD1 aligns across 11 bases. The CDR3 length is 14 residues. V trimming: 4 bases; J trimming: 3 bases; junction bases outside the gene matches: 2. Written as DNA, the CDR3 is TGTGCCAGCAGTTCGGGACAGGGGGACTACGAGCAGTACTTC. Encoded protein: CASSSGQGDYEQYF.

This clonotype was counted at least ten times. This sequence joins TRBV16 and TRBJ1-6; no definite D call. V was cut by 3 bases and J by 9 bases, with 12 bases left in between. The CDR3 is 14 residues long. CDR1 KGHSY and CDR2 FQNENV come from the germline V gene. The CDR3 protein is CASSQESGRSPLHF. In DNA form, the CDR3 reads TGTGCCAGCAGCCAGGAATCTGGGCGTTCACCCCTCCACTTT.

The chain combines TRBV11-2 with TRBJ2-7; TRBD1 agrees at 9 bases. This CDR3 has 15 amino acids. V shed 4 bases and J 3 bases; nucleotides not matched to a gene: 7. Germline V gene lookup returns CDR1 SGHAT and CDR2 FQNNGV. The CDR3: CASSSGPGQGYEQYF. The CDR3 bases are TGTGCCAGCAGCTCGGGGCCGGGACAGGGCTACGAGCAGTACTTC.

As for this clonotype: A read error may account for a junction end that differs from germline. The chain is built from TRBV7-7 and TRBJ2-1, with D unclear. This CDR3 has 14 residues. Looked up from germline, CDR1 is SSHAT and CDR2 is FNYEAQ (reference sequence). The DNA of the CDR3 is TGTGCTAGCAGCTTAGCCCCGAGCTACAATGAGCAGTTCTTC. Encoded protein: CASSLAPSYNEQFF.

This CDR3 reads CASILYAGSTEAFF. For the CDR3, the DNA is TGTGCCAGCATACTTTATGCGGGTTCTACTGAAGCTTTCTTT. The V gene is TRBV6-5, the J gene TRBJ1-1; no clear D gene. CDR3 length: 14 residues. From germline, CDR1 is MNHEY and CDR2 SVGAGI. V dropped 7 bases and J dropped 5 bases, with 17 bases sitting between them.

This clonotype was found many times. The chain recombines TRBV5-6 with TRBJ2-7; no definite D call. Between the trimmed V and J ends, which lost 1 base and 6 bases, there was a span of 8 bases. CDR3 length: 12 residues. CDR1 is SGHDT and CDR2 is YYEEEE in the germline V gene. The CDR3 sequence: CASSLYRGEQYF. Here the CDR3 DNA reads TGTGCCAGCAGCTTGTACCGCGGCGAGCAGTACTTC. Combining the CDR3 with reference TRBV5-6 and TRBJ2-7 gives the whole variable domain DAGVTQSPTHLIKTRGQQVTLRCSPKSGHDTVSWYQQALGQGPQFIFQYYEEEERQRGNFPDRFSGHQFPNYSSELNVNALLLGDSALYLCASSLYRGEQYFGPGTRLTVT.

The chain is built from TRBV4-1 and TRBJ2-3; TRBD2 is a possible D gene (7 bases). V was clipped by 1 base and J by 6 bases, with 11 bases between them. The CDR3 consists of 14 residues. Looked up from germline, CDR1 is MGHRA and CDR2 is YSYEKL. The CDR3 loop is CASSQGRGGDTQYF. The CDR3 region has the DNA TGCGCCAGCAGCCAAGGAAGGGGGGGCGATACGCAGTATTTT.